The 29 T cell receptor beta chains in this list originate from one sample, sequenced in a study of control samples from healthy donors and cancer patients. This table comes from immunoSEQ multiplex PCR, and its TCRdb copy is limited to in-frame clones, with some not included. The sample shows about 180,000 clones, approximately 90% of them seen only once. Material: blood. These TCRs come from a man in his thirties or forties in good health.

The CDR3 protein is CASSLLPGGGTAIETQYF. The CDR3 nucleotides read TGTGCCAGCAGCTTACTTCCCGGTGGAGGGACGGCCATCGAGACCCAGTACTTC. The V call is TRBV7-6, the J call TRBJ2-5; tentatively, D is TRBD2 (6 bases). CDR3 length equals 18 residues. Germline V gene lookup returns CDR1 SGHVS and CDR2 FNYEAQ. Trimming left V 2 bases short and J 5 bases short, with 24 bases between.

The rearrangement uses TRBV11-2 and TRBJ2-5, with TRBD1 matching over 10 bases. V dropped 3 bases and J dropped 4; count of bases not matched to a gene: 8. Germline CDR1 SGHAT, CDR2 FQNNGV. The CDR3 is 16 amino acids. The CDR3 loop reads CASSLRGQGSRETQYF. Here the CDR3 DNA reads TGTGCCAGCAGCTTGAGGGGACAGGGGAGTCGAGAGACCCAGTACTTC.

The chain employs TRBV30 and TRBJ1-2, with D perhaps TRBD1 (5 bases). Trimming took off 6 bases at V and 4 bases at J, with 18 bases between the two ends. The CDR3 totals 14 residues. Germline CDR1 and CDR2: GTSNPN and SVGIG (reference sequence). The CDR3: CACPIGAAGYGYTF. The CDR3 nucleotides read TGTGCCTGCCCGATTGGGGCGGCGGGCTATGGCTACACCTTC.

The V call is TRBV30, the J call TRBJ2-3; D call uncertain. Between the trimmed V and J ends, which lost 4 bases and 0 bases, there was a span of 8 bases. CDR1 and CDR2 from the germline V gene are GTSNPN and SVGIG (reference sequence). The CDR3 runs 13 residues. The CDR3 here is CAWTVHSTDTQYF. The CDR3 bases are TGTGCCTGGACGGTCCATAGCACAGATACGCAGTATTTT.

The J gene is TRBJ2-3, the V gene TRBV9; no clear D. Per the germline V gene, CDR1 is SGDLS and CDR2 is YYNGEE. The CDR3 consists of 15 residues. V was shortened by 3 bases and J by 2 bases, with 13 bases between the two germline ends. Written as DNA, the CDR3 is TGTGCCAGCAGCGCCCGGCCCAGGCCCACAGATACGCAGTATTTT. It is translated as CASSARPRPTDTQYF. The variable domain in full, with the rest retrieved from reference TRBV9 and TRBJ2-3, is DSGVTQTPKHLITATGQRVTLRCSPRSGDLSVYWYQQSLDQGLQFLIQYYNGEERAKGNILERFSAQQFPDLHSELNLSSLELGDSALYFCASSARPRPTDTQYFGPGTRLTVL.

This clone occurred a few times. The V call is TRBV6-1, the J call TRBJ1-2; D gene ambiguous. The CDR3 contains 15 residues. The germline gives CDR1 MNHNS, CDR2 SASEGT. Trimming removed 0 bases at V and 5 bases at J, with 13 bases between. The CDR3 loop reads CASSEAPGIPYGYTF. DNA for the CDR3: TGTGCCAGCAGTGAAGCGCCTGGGATCCCGTATGGCTACACCTTC.

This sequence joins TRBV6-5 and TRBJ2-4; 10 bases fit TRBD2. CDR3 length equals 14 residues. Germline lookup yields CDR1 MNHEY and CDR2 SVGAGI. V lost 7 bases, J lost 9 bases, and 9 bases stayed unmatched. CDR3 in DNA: TGTGCCAGCAATCCGAGCGGGGGGGCGGGCATTCAGTACTTC. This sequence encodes CASNPSGGAGIQYF.

The CDR3, as DNA: TGTGCCAGCAGCCAATACGATCGGACATCGTCACTCGGGGAGCAGTTCTTC. Translated, it gives CASSQYDRTSSLGEQFF. The chain couples TRBV3-1 (or the pseudogene TRBV3-2) to TRBJ2-1, with D possibly TRBD1 on 5 matching bases. Trimming left V 2 bases short and J 10 bases short, with 24 bases between. CDR1 is LGHDT and CDR2 is YNNKEL in the germline V gene (reference sequence). CDR3 length: 17 amino acids.

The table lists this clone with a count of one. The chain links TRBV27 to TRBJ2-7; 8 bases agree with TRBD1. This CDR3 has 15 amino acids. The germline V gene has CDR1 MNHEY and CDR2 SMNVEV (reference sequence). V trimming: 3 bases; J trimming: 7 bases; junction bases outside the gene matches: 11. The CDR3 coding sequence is TGTGCCAGCAGTTTGTCCGCGGACAGGGTGACAGAGCAGTACTTC. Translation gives CASSLSADRVTEQYF.

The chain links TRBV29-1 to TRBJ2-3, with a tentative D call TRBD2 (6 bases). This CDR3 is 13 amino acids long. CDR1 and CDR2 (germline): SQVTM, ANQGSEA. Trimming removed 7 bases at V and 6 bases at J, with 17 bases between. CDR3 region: CSAAGLPWDTQYF. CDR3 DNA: TGCAGCGCGGCGGGACTCCCATGGGATACGCAGTATTTT.

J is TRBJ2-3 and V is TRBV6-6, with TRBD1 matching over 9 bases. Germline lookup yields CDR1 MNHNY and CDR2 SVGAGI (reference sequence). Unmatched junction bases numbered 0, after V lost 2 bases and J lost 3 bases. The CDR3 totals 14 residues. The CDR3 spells CASSYGTGTDTQYF. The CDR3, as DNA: TGTGCCAGCAGTTACGGGACAGGGACAGATACGCAGTATTTT.

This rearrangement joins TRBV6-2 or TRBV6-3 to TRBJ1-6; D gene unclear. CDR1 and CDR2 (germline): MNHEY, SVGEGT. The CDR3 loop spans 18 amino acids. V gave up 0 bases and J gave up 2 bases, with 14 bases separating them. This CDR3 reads CASSYSKGGGTYNSPLHF. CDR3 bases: TGTGCCAGCAGTTACTCGAAGGGAGGAGGTACCTATAATTCACCCCTCCACTTT.

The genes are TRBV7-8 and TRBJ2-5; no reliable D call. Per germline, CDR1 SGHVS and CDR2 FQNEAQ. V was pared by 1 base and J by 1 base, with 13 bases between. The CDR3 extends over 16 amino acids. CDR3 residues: CASSLVVRTAQETQYF. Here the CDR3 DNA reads TGTGCCAGCAGCTTAGTAGTGAGGACGGCCCAAGAGACCCAGTACTTC.

The CDR3 DNA sequence: TGTGCCAGTAGTACCGGGGGCGGGAGGGCCTACGAGCAGTACTTC. Protein sequence: CASSTGGGRAYEQYF. V usage is TRBV19 and J usage is TRBJ2-7, with 9 bases that match TRBD2. Trimming took 4 bases from V and 2 from J; bases not matched to a gene: 6. This CDR3 comprises 15 residues. Germline V gene sequence: CDR1 LNHDA, CDR2 SQIVND (reference sequence). Variable domain in full (rest from reference TRBV19 and TRBJ2-7): DGGITQSPKYLFRKEGQNVTLSCEQNLNHDAMYWYRQDPGQGLRLIYYSQIVNDFQKGDIAEGYSVSREKKESFPLTVTSAQKNPTAFYLCASSTGGGRAYEQYFGPGTRLTVT.

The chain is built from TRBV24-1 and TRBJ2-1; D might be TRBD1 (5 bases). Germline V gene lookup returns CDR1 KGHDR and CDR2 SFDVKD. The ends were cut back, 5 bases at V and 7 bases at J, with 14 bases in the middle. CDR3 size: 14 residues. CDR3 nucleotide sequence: TGTGCCACCAGTGCCCCTGGGGCCCGTAATGAGCAGTTCTTC. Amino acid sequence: CATSAPGARNEQFF.

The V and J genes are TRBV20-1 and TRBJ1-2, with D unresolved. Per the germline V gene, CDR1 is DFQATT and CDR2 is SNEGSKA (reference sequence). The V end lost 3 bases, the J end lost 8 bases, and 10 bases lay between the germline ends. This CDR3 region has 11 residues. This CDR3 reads CSARGGQGYTF. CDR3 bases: TGCAGTGCTAGGGGAGGGCAAGGCTACACCTTC.

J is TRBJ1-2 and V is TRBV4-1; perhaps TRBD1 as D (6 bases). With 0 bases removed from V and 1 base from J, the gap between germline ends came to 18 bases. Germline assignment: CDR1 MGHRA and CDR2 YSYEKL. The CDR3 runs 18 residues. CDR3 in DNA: TGCGCCAGCAGCCAAGATACCTATAATACAGGGATTAACTATGGCTACACCTTC. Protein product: CASSQDTYNTGINYGYTF.

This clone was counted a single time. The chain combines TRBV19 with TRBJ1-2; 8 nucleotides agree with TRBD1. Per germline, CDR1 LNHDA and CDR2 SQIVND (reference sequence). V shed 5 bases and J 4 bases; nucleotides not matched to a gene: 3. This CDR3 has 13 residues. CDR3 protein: CASSGQGGYGYTF. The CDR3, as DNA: TGTGCCAGTAGTGGACAGGGTGGCTATGGCTACACCTTC.

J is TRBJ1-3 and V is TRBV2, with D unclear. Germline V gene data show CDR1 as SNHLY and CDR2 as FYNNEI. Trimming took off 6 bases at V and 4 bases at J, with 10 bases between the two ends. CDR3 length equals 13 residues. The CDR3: CASSASVGNTIYF. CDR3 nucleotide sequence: TGTGCCAGCAGCGCAAGCGTAGGAAACACCATATATTTT.

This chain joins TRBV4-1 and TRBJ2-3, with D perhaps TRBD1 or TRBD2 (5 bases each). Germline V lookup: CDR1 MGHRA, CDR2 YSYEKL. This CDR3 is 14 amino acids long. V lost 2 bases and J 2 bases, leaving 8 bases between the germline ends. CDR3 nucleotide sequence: TGCGCCAGCAGCCAACAGGGAGCCACAGATACGCAGTATTTT. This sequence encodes CASSQQGATDTQYF.

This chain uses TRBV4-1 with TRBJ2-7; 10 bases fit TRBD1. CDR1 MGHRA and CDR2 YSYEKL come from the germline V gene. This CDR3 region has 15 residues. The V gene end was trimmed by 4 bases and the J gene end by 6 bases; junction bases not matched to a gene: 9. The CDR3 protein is CASSPVRDRGGEQYF. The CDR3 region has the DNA TGCGCCAGCAGCCCTGTTCGGGACAGGGGAGGCGAGCAGTACTTC.

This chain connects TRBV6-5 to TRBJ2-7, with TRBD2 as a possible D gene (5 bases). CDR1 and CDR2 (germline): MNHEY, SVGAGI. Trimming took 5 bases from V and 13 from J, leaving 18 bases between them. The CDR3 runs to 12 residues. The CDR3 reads CASSNTGLFYYF. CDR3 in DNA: TGTGCCAGCAGTAATACGGGGTTATTCTACTACTTC.

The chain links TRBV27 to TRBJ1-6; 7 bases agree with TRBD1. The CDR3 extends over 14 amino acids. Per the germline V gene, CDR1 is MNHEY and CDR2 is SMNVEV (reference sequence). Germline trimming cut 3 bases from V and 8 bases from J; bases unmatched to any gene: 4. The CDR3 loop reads CASSLRTGYSPLHF. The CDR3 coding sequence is TGTGCCAGCAGTTTGCGGACAGGCTATTCACCCCTCCACTTT.

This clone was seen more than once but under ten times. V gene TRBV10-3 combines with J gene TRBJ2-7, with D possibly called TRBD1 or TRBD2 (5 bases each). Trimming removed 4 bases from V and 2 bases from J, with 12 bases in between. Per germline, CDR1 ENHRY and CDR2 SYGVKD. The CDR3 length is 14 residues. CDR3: CAISGRDGAYEQYF. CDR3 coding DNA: TGTGCCATCAGTGGCCGGGACGGAGCCTACGAGCAGTACTTC.

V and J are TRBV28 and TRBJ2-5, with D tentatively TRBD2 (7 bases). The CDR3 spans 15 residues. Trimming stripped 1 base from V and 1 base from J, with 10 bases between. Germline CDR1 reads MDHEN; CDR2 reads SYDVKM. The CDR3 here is CASSLFAGAQETQYF. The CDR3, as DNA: TGTGCCAGCAGTTTATTTGCGGGGGCCCAAGAGACCCAGTACTTC.

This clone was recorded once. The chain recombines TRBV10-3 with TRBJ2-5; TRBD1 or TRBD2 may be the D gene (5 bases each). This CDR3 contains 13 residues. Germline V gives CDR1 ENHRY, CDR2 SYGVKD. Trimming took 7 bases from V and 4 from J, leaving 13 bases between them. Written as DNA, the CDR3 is TGTGCCATCACCCGGGACGAACGAGAGACCCAGTACTTC. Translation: CAITRDERETQYF.

CDR3 amino acids: CASSPRIGVNEKLFF. The CDR3 coding sequence is TGTGCCAGCAGCCCCCGGATAGGGGTTAATGAAAAACTGTTTTTT. V usage is TRBV9 and J usage is TRBJ1-4; tentative D call: TRBD1 (5 bases). The CDR3 sequence is 15 residues long. Germline V gene data show CDR1 as SGDLS and CDR2 as YYNGEE. Trimming shortened V by 4 bases and J by 4 bases, and 14 bases separated the two germline ends.

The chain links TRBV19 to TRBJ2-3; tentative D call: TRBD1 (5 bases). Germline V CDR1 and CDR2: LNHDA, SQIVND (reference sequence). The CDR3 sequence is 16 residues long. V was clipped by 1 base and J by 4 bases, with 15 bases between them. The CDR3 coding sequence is TGTGCCAGTAGTATAGGGGCTAGTGGGGCGGCAGATACGCAGTATTTT. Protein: CASSIGASGAADTQYF.

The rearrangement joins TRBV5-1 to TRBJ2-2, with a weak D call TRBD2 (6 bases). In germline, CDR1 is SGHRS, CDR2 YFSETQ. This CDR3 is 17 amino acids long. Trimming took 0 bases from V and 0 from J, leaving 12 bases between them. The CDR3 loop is CASSLATGDPNTGELFF. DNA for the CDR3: TGCGCCAGCAGCTTGGCTACGGGGGACCCGAACACCGGGGAGCTGTTTTTT.